This is a list of T cell receptor beta chains from one sample in a study of blood T cells in healthy people across ages. TCRdb passed the 5' RACE reads through MiXCR, listing each CDR3 protein once. The sample includes some 880,000 distinct CDR3 sequences, around 36% of them seen just once. Material for sequencing was blood. Every receptor here comes from a man younger than 35 in good health. The CDR3 runs from the conserved cysteine through the conserved F or W. D genes are given only for firm matches. A row's size may be missing; if present it is once, few, many or a size class.

size	D	V	length	J	CDR3	DNA
.	TRBD2	TRBV19	18	TRBJ2-1	CASSILTSGGYTYNEQFF	TGTGCCAGTAGTATCTTAACTAGCGGGGGTTACACCTACAATGAGCAGTTCTTC
.	TRBD2	TRBV12-3/TRBV12-4	16	TRBJ2-7	CASSRQTSSPAYEQYF	TGTGCCAGCAGTCGCCAGACTAGCTCTCCTGCCTACGAGCAGTACTTC
few	.	TRBV9	14	TRBJ1-1	CASSGVGGHTEAFF	TGTGCCAGCAGCGGCGTCGGGGGACACACTGAAGCTTTCTTT
.	.	TRBV5-1	13	TRBJ2-1	CASTWDPYNKQFF	TGCGCCAGTACATGGGACCCATACAATAAGCAGTTCTTC
.	.	TRBV12-3/TRBV12-4	10	TRBJ1-4	CASRGDQLFF	TGTGCCAGCCGAGGGGACCAACTGTTTTTT
few	TRBD1	TRBV4-3	16	TRBJ1-6	CASSQRQGSYNPPLHF	TGCGCCAGCAGCCAACGACAGGGGTCCTATAATCCACCCCTCCACTTT
.	.	TRBV20-1	16	TRBJ2-7	CSASLDRLKSYNEQYF	TGCAGTGCTAGTTTGGACAGACTAAAATCCTACAATGAGCAGTACTTC
.	.	TRBV7-2	13	TRBJ2-5	CASIRGVQETQYF	TGTGCCAGCATCAGAGGGGTCCAAGAGACCCAGTACTTC
few	.	TRBV12-3/TRBV12-4	13	TRBJ2-3	CASSVKGADTQYF	TGTGCCAGCAGTGTAAAAGGCGCAGATACGCAGTATTTT
few	.	TRBV12-3/TRBV12-4	14	TRBJ2-1	CASPRAEPYNEQFF	TGTGCCAGTCCGCGGGCAGAACCCTACAATGAGCAGTTCTTC
once	.	TRBV9	12	TRBJ1-1	CASSVNGLEAFF	TGTGCCAGCAGCGTAAATGGGCTTGAAGCTTTCTTT
few	.	TRBV7-2	15	TRBJ2-3	CASSQAGFRTDTQYF	TGTGCCAGCAGCCAAGCCGGGTTTCGCACAGATACGCAGTATTTT
few	.	TRBV15	16	TRBJ1-2	CATSRDRGSADHGYTF	TGTGCCACCAGCAGAGATAGGGGTTCTGCGGATCATGGCTACACCTTC
few	TRBD2	TRBV4-1	16	TRBJ2-1	CASSQGLAGGLHEQFF	TGCGCCAGCAGCCAAGGTCTAGCGGGGGGGCTCCATGAGCAGTTCTTC
once	TRBD2	TRBV5-1	14	TRBJ2-1	CASTRLAGKDEQFF	TGCGCCAGCACCCGACTAGCGGGAAAGGATGAGCAGTTCTTC
.	TRBD2	TRBV29-1	14	TRBJ2-5	CSVPSGEIQETQYF	TGCAGCGTTCCTAGCGGGGAGATCCAAGAGACCCAGTACTTC
.	.	TRBV30	11	TRBJ2-3	CAWTSSDTQYF	TGTGCCTGGACTTCTAGCGATACGCAGTATTTT
.	.	TRBV5-1	16	TRBJ1-3	CASRLEVAVSGNTIYF	TGCGCCAGCAGATTGGAGGTTGCGGTCTCTGGAAACACCATATATTTT
.	.	TRBV2	14	TRBJ2-2	CASRGPLGTGELFF	TGTGCCAGCAGGGGGCCCTTGGGCACCGGGGAGCTGTTTTTT
few	.	TRBV5-6	16	TRBJ2-1	CASNAAGYSSYNEQFF	TGTGCCAGCAATGCGGCCGGGTATAGCTCCTACAATGAGCAGTTCTTC
.	TRBD2	TRBV27	16	TRBJ2-2	CASSRPGLANTGELFF	TGTGCCAGCAGTCGGCCGGGACTAGCGAACACCGGGGAGCTGTTTTTT
few	.	TRBV11-2	13	TRBJ2-7	CASSPNSFGSGYF	TGTGCCAGCAGCCCCAACTCCTTCGGCAGCGGGTACTTC
.	.	TRBV28	13	TRBJ1-1	CASSSPPGTEAFF	TGTGCCAGCAGTTCCCCCCCAGGGACTGAAGCTTTCTTT
few	.	TRBV4-3	15	TRBJ2-5	CASSPYSGGEETQYF	TGCGCCAGCAGCCCGTACAGCGGCGGGGAAGAGACCCAGTACTTC
.	.	TRBV7-2	14	TRBJ2-6	CATTRGGGANVLTF	TGTGCCACCACCCGTGGAGGTGGGGCCAACGTCCTGACTTTC
few	.	TRBV28	14	TRBJ1-1	CASSSPGMNTEAFF	TGTGCCAGCAGTTCCCCGGGCATGAACACTGAAGCTTTCTTT
once	.	TRBV5-1	14	TRBJ2-2	CASSSLQDSGELFF	TGCGCCAGCAGCTCCCTCCAGGACAGCGGGGAGCTGTTTTTT
few	TRBD2	TRBV4-3	15	TRBJ2-3	CASRTTSGGVDTQYF	TGCGCCAGCAGGACGACTAGCGGGGGTGTAGATACGCAGTATTTT
.	.	TRBV12-3/TRBV12-4	13	TRBJ1-4	CASSRQTNEKLFF	TGTGCCAGCAGTCGACAGACAAATGAAAAACTGTTTTTT
few	.	TRBV5-1	16	TRBJ1-1	CASHGADLGGIGEAFF	TGCGCCAGCCACGGGGCAGACCTAGGGGGAATCGGTGAAGCTTTCTTT
.	.	TRBV29-1	14	TRBJ1-5	CSVGHTDSNQPQHF	TGCAGCGTTGGACACACGGATAGCAATCAGCCCCAGCATTTT
.	.	TRBV20-1	13	TRBJ1-1	CSARVWQSPEAFF	TGCAGTGCTAGAGTATGGCAGTCGCCTGAAGCTTTCTTT
many	TRBD1	TRBV20-1	16	TRBJ2-1	CSAEPRDRAMMNEQFF	TGCAGTGCTGAACCTCGGGACAGGGCCATGATGAATGAGCAGTTCTTC
.	.	TRBV3-1	16	TRBJ2-6	CASSPGEIPGANVLTF	TGTGCCAGCAGCCCAGGGGAGATCCCTGGGGCCAACGTCCTGACTTTC
.	.	TRBV20-1	16	TRBJ1-6	CSARDGTSSYNSPLHF	TGCAGTGCTAGGGACGGGACGAGCTCCTATAATTCACCCCTCCACTTT
few	TRBD1	TRBV18	15	TRBJ1-2	CASSPAGQGGYGYTF	TGTGCCAGCTCACCGGCAGGACAGGGAGGCTATGGCTACACCTTC
.	TRBD2	TRBV2	16	TRBJ2-5	CASTRIAGERQETQYF	TGTGCCAGCACTCGGATAGCGGGAGAACGCCAAGAGACCCAGTACTTC
.	.	TRBV6-6	15	TRBJ1-4	CASSSTVDGIEKLFF	TGTGCCAGCAGTTCGACAGTGGATGGGATTGAAAAACTGTTTTTT
few	.	TRBV20-1	17	TRBJ2-1	CSASSREYGGRENEQFF	TGCAGTGCTAGCTCACGCGAATACGGGGGCCGGGAGAATGAGCAGTTCTTC
few	TRBD2	TRBV14	14	TRBJ2-5	CASSQSTSGETQYF	TGTGCCAGCAGCCAATCGACTAGCGGAGAGACCCAGTACTTC
many	.	TRBV13	15	TRBJ2-1	CASSPSPSSYNEQFF	TGTGCCAGCAGCCCTTCCCCTAGCTCCTACAATGAGCAGTTCTTC
few	.	TRBV12-3/TRBV12-4	12	TRBJ2-1	CASALLKNEQFF	TGTGCCAGCGCCCTCCTCAAGAATGAGCAGTTCTTC
.	TRBD2	TRBV10-3	14	TRBJ2-1	CAISGASGSPWAFF	TGTGCCATCAGCGGAGCTAGCGGGAGTCCATGGGCGTTCTTC
.	TRBD1	TRBV29-1	13	TRBJ2-1	CSVTGGAYNEQFF	TGCAGCGTAACAGGGGGTGCCTACAATGAGCAGTTCTTC
many	.	TRBV5-1	15	TRBJ2-1	CASSLSPGLNNEQFF	TGCGCCAGCAGCTTGTCCCCGGGGTTAAACAATGAGCAGTTCTTC
.	.	TRBV20-1	17	TRBJ1-5	CSARPGASGASNQPQHF	TGCAGTGCTAGACCGGGTGCCTCTGGGGCCAGCAATCAGCCCCAGCATTTT
.	TRBD2	TRBV27	14	TRBJ2-7	CASSSTGLVGEQYF	TGTGCCAGCAGTTCGACGGGACTAGTGGGTGAGCAGTACTTC
many	.	TRBV5-5	17	TRBJ2-3	CASSLFAPRAGTDTQYF	TGTGCCAGCAGCTTGTTCGCTCCGAGGGCGGGGACAGATACGCAGTATTTT
few	.	TRBV4-1	15	TRBJ1-2	CASSPIPEDGYGYTF	TGCGCCAGCAGCCCAATCCCGGAGGATGGCTATGGCTACACCTTC
few	.	TRBV6-5	15	TRBJ2-1	CASSPGPASRGEQFF	TGTGCCAGCAGCCCCGGGCCCGCTAGCCGCGGTGAGCAGTTCTTC
few	.	TRBV12-5	12	TRBJ2-7	CASGLVIYEQYF	TGTGCTAGTGGTTTGGTAATCTACGAGCAGTACTTC
.	.	TRBV12-3/TRBV12-4	13	TRBJ1-3	CASSLESGNTIYF	TGTGCCAGCAGTTTAGAGTCTGGAAACACCATATATTTT
few	.	TRBV2	14	TRBJ2-7	CASNPRGVSYEQYF	TGTGCCAGCAATCCTAGGGGAGTTTCCTACGAGCAGTACTTC
.	.	TRBV20-1	12	TRBJ1-4	CSAEGTDEKLFF	TGCAGTGCCGAGGGGACGGATGAAAAACTGTTTTTT
.	.	TRBV20-1	11	TRBJ1-2	CSASRDYDYTF	TGCAGTGCTAGCCGGGACTATGACTACACCTTC
.	TRBD2	TRBV20-1	18	TRBJ2-2	CSASSGTSGREDTGELFF	TGCAGTGCTAGCAGTGGGACTAGCGGGAGGGAGGATACCGGGGAGCTGTTTTTT
.	.	TRBV20-1	15	TRBJ2-4	CSARDGSGTKNIQYF	TGCAGTGCTAGAGACGGCAGTGGGACCAAAAACATTCAGTACTTC